These 20 T cell receptor beta chains were all obtained from the same sample, sequenced in a study of vaccination effects on CD4 cells after COVID-19. Generated by immunoSEQ multiplex PCR, the TCRdb table keeps only in-frame clones and is missing some. The table shows roughly 67,000 clones, with around 79% occurring only once. No antigen is known for these receptors. Viral peptide pools were used in the ViraFEST assay to expand antigen-specific CD4+ T cells, and sequencing came afterward. Following a roughly 10-day culture, CD4+ T cells were purified. In the vaccine recipients, nucleocapsid antibodies were negative and there was no prior SARS-CoV-2 infection. The specimen comprised CD4+ T cells from PBMCs cultured with SARS-CoV-2 spike peptides, sampled before COVID-19 vaccination. All receptors come from a human donor who received a COVID-19 vaccine.

The chain joins TRBV19 to TRBJ2-1; 10 positions agree with TRBD1. Germline values: CDR1 LNHDA, CDR2 SQIVND (reference sequence). The V gene end was trimmed by 5 bases and the J gene end by 0 bases; junction bases not matched to a gene: 4. This CDR3 region has 16 residues. The DNA of the CDR3 is TGTGCCAGTAGTCCTCGGACAGGGGGCTCCTACAATGAGCAGTTCTTC. This translates into CASSPRTGGSYNEQFF.

J is TRBJ2-7 and V is TRBV18; 9 bases fit TRBD1. Losses at the gene ends were 4 bases for V and 7 bases for J; bases not matched to a gene: 5. The CDR3 is 13 residues long. CDR1 and CDR2 (germline): KGHSH, LQKENI. CDR3 DNA sequence: TGTGCCAGCTCACTGCGCGGGACAGGGGAGCAGTACGTC. Residues: CASSLRGTGEQYV.

V gene TRBV11-2 combines with J gene TRBJ2-2, with 7 bases that match TRBD1. Germline CDR1 SGHAT, CDR2 FQNNGV. The CDR3 consists of 16 residues. V lost 1 base and J lost 2; bases outside the gene matches: 4. The CDR3 DNA is TGTGCCAGCAGCTTAGTGGCAGGGGGAAACACCGGGGAGCTGTTTTTT. This gives the protein CASSLVAGGNTGELFF.

This clone was counted a few times. DNA for the CDR3: TGTGCCAGCAGCCAAGACCGGACAGGGGTTAATTCACCCCTCCACTTT. It codes for CASSQDRTGVNSPLHF. The V gene is TRBV7-9, the J gene TRBJ1-6; 9 bases are shared with TRBD1. The CDR3 consists of 16 residues. With V trimmed by 5 bases and J by 6 bases, 8 bases remained unmatched. Germline-derived CDR1 and CDR2 are SEHNR and FQNEAQ (reference sequence). Drawing the rest from reference TRBV7-9 and TRBJ1-6, the complete variable domain is DTGVSQNPRHKITKRGQNVTFRCDPISEHNRLYWYRQTLGQGPEFLTYFQNEAQLEKSRLLSDRFSAERPKGSFSTLEIQRTEQGDSAMYLCASSQDRTGVNSPLHFGNGTRLTVT.

The chain carries TRBV9 and TRBJ1-3, with TRBD1 matching 11 bases. CDR1 is SGDLS and CDR2 is YYNGEE in the germline V gene. V lost 5 bases and J lost 0; bases outside the gene matches: 1. This CDR3 region has 15 residues. CDR3 in DNA: TGTGCCAGCAGTGGACAGGGGGCCTCTGGAAACACCATATATTTT. As protein: CASSGQGASGNTIYF.

The chain employs TRBV25-1 and TRBJ2-5; D remains ambiguous. Germline assignment: CDR1 MGHDK and CDR2 SYGVNS. The CDR3 is 15 residues long. V lost 1 base and J 0 bases, leaving 9 bases between the germline ends. The CDR3 region is CASSEFRANQETQYF. CDR3 nucleotide sequence: TGTGCCAGCAGTGAATTTCGGGCAAACCAAGAGACCCAGTACTTC. Based on the CDR3 plus reference TRBV25-1 and TRBJ2-5, the full variable domain is EADIYQTPRYLVIGTGKKITLECSQTMGHDKMYWYQQDPGMELHLIHYSYGVNSTEKGDLSSESTVSRIRTEHFPLTLESARPSHTSQYLCASSEFRANQETQYFGPGTRLLVL.

The chain links TRBV7-3 to TRBJ2-1; D is ambiguous. The germline gives CDR1 SGHTA, CDR2 FQGTGA. The CDR3 consists of 14 residues. V dropped 1 base and J dropped 3 bases, with 7 bases sitting between them. CDR3 region: CASSLSAVYNEQFF. In nucleotides, the CDR3 is TGTGCCAGCAGCTTAAGTGCAGTCTACAATGAGCAGTTCTTC.

V and J are TRBV25-1 and TRBJ1-2; 10 bases align to TRBD1. The junction had 10 bases not matched to a gene; V was cut back by 4 bases and J by 8 bases. CDR3 length: 15 amino acids. Per germline, CDR1 MGHDK and CDR2 SYGVNS. The CDR3 bases are TGTGCCAGCAGTGCGCCGGGACAGGGGTGGGACGGCTACACCTTC. This gives the protein CASSAPGQGWDGYTF.

The chain couples TRBV19 to TRBJ1-2; D may be TRBD1 (5 bases). The CDR3 contains 12 residues. Germline loops: CDR1 LNHDA, CDR2 SQIVND (reference sequence). V lost 4 bases to trimming and J lost 4 bases, with 7 bases between them. The CDR3 region is CASSTGTYGYTF. As DNA, the CDR3 is TGTGCCAGTAGTACGGGGACCTATGGCTACACCTTC.

In DNA, the CDR3 is TGTGCCAGCAGCGCCTTAGCAGTCAAAATATATCGGTCCGGGGAGCTGTTTTTT. It codes for CASSALAVKIYRSGELFF. The chain uses TRBV11-2 and TRBJ2-2; D is unresolved. Germline V gene lookup returns CDR1 SGHAT and CDR2 FQNNGV. There are 18 residues in the CDR3. Deletions cut 5 bases from V and 6 bases from J, with 25 bases between.

The V call is TRBV30, the J call TRBJ1-1; unclear D gene. The V and J ends lost 5 bases and 5 bases respectively, with 15 bases between them. The CDR3 totals 13 residues. CDR1 is GTSNPN and CDR2 is SVGIG in the germline V gene (reference sequence). The CDR3: CAWGRPMGTEAFF. The CDR3 DNA is TGTGCCTGGGGTCGCCCGATGGGGACTGAAGCTTTCTTT.

The V call is TRBV3-1 (or the pseudogene TRBV3-2), the J call TRBJ2-1; TRBD2 might be the D (6 bases). This CDR3 region has 13 residues. The germline V and J ends were trimmed by 4 bases and 6 bases, with 10 bases remaining between them. CDR1 is LGHDT and CDR2 is YNNKEL in the germline V gene (reference sequence). Here the CDR3 reads CASSRGRTNEQFF. The DNA of the CDR3 is TGTGCCAGCAGCCGGGGGAGGACCAATGAGCAGTTCTTC.

The chain combines TRBV18 with TRBJ2-3; either TRBD1 or TRBD2 may supply D (5 bases each). The CDR3 contains 15 residues. The germline V and J ends were trimmed by 3 bases and 3 bases, with 13 bases remaining between them. CDR1 and CDR2 from the germline V gene are KGHSH and LQKENI. Here the CDR3 DNA reads TGTGCCAGCTCACCCTCGTGGGGGTCAACAGATACGCAGTATTTT. This codes for CASSPSWGSTDTQYF.

The V call is TRBV5-1, the J call TRBJ2-2; possible D gene TRBD1, 6 bases. The CDR3 spans 13 residues. The germline V and J ends were trimmed by 3 bases and 5 bases, with 8 bases remaining between them. Germline CDR1 is SGHRS and CDR2 is YFSETQ. CDR3 bases: TGCGCCAGCAGCTATACAGGGACCGGGGAGCTGTTTTTT. Protein product: CASSYTGTGELFF.

This chain connects TRBV15 to TRBJ1-3; D gene unclear. The CDR3 loop spans 21 amino acids. Trimming shortened V by 0 bases and J by 0 bases, and 24 bases separated the two germline ends. Germline lookup yields CDR1 LNHNV and CDR2 YYDKDF (reference sequence). The CDR3 bases are TGTGCCACCAGCAGAGATTTTGCACAGTCACGAATCGCCGGCTCTGGAAACACCATATATTTT. Its protein product is CATSRDFAQSRIAGSGNTIYF. The complete variable domain, with remaining parts taken from reference TRBV15 and TRBJ1-3, reads DAMVIQNPRYQVTQFGKPVTLSCSQTLNHNVMYWYQQKSSQAPKLLFHYYDKDFNNEADTPDNFQSRRPNTSFCFLDIRSPGLGDTAMYLCATSRDFAQSRIAGSGNTIYFGEGSWLTVV.

The gene calls are TRBV7-8 and TRBJ2-1, with D uncertain. The length of the CDR3 is 17 residues. Germline V CDR1 and CDR2: SGHVS, FQNEAQ. Trimming took off 1 base at V and 0 bases at J, with 13 bases between the two ends. CDR3 DNA sequence: TGTGCCAGCAGCTTAGAAGGTCTAGTAAGCTCCTACAATGAGCAGTTCTTC. Protein: CASSLEGLVSSYNEQFF.

V gene TRBV28 combines with J gene TRBJ1-2, with D possibly being TRBD1 (5 bases). Looked up from germline, CDR1 is MDHEN and CDR2 is SYDVKM. This CDR3 is 12 amino acids long. V was clipped by 6 bases and J by 4 bases, with 9 bases between them. The CDR3 nucleotides are TGTGCCAGCAGCTACGGGGGCTATGGCTACACCTTC. As protein: CASSYGGYGYTF.

The chain employs TRBV5-5 and TRBJ1-2; D unresolved. V was cut by 0 bases and J by 8 bases, with 14 bases left in between. CDR1 is SGHKS and CDR2 is YYEKEE in the germline V gene (reference sequence). There are 14 residues in the CDR3. CDR3 coding DNA: TGTGCCAGCAGCTTGGCGACCGGTTCGGGGGGCTACACCTTC. Its protein is CASSLATGSGGYTF. Supplemented by reference TRBV5-5 and TRBJ1-2, the full variable domain reads DAGVTQSPTHLIKTRGQQVTLRCSPISGHKSVSWYQQVLGQGPQFIFQYYEKEERGRGNFPDRFSARQFPNYSSELNVNALLLGDSALYLCASSLATGSGGYTFGSGTRLTVV.

This rearrangement joins TRBV18 to TRBJ1-2; D perhaps matches TRBD1 (5 bases). Deletions cut 3 bases from V and 3 bases from J, with 20 bases between. Germline V gives CDR1 KGHSH, CDR2 LQKENI. The CDR3 spans 17 residues. The CDR3 reads CASSPFTAQGRDYGYTF. The CDR3 DNA sequence: TGTGCCAGCTCACCTTTCACCGCTCAGGGTCGCGACTATGGCTACACCTTC.

A few counts support this clone. The chain has TRBV4-1 and TRBJ2-7; possibly TRBD1 for D (5 bases). Trimming shortened V by 0 bases and J by 2 bases, and 5 bases separated the two germline ends. Germline loops: CDR1 MGHRA, CDR2 YSYEKL. The CDR3 is 13 residues long. Written as DNA, the CDR3 is TGCGCCAGCAGCCAAGACAGGGCCTACGAGCAGTACGTC. Translating it yields CASSQDRAYEQYV.